This T cell receptor beta chain came from a study of blood T cell repertoires in COVID-19 (dated by TCRdb to about 2020). For context, the study as a whole: Collaborator samples came from the United States, Italy and Spain and covered acute and convalescent phases of COVID-19. The sample metadata nearly always contained a de-identified subject ID, COVID-19 status, age in years and sex. HLA class I and class II types, where available, came from metadata supplied by the sample provider rather than from assay-based typing. The samples were drawn from the first 160 participants of the ongoing ImmuneRACE study and from 950 to 1,500 subjects provided by 6 global collaborators. The repertoires were made available in a free public database intended to serve as a resource for research on the immune response to SARS-CoV-2. The material from the prospective study consisted of cDNA or gDNA derived from T cells, B-cell-depleted T cells, or PBMCs. The dataset comprised deeply sampled blood TCRbeta repertoires from subjects exposed to, actively infected with, or recovered from COVID-19.

TCRbeta CDR3 regions were amplified from genomic DNA by means of the immunoSEQ Assay, a bias-controlled multiplex PCR. As for the original processing: The number of nucleated cells in each sample was estimated from the amplification of reference gene primers within the assay. To quantify the absolute abundance of each unique TCRbeta CDR3 rearrangement, sequence reads were collapsed and filtered. For each sample, productive Simpson clonality was calculated as the square root of Simpson's diversity index over productive rearrangements. As stored in TCRdb, this immuneACCESS dataset retains in-frame rearrangements with V and J assigned. A fraction of the clones does not appear; measured against another copy, unresolved V genes explain less than half of the discrepancy, and the remainder lacks a known reason. The V and J calls and clone size were taken over from that table, and D and trimming were inferred from the DNA. This sample gives roughly 43,000 clones in total; about 90% of them show up just once. The ten top clones hold roughly 2.8% of the sample.

As for this clone: Its antigen has not been determined. No base quality values were provided; no much bigger clone lies one nucleotide off.

For CDR1 and CDR2, the germline V gene lists LGHNT and FRNRAP. V has 6 bases trimmed and J has 10 bases trimmed; junction bases matching no gene number 8. Including cysteine and phenylalanine, the CDR3 has 13 amino acids. Left in the record is the CDR3 DNA by itself, 39 bases read in frame from the first base. The paper's findings and limits, for the study overall: Clinical and demographic metadata were provided uncurated, with the amount varying by source and participant.

Each collaborating institution followed its own protocols to collect whole blood in K2EDTA tubes. For TCRbeta analysis, collaborators shipped samples in one of three forms: frozen whole blood, isolated PBMCs, or DNA extracted from either of those sample types. The chain is made from TRBV12-5 and TRBJ2-1; TRBD2 matches 8 bases in the middle. The receptor's source is a man aged 45 to 65 with active COVID-19. The sequencing input was peripheral blood. The sequenced DNA is TGTGCTAGTGGCCGCGGGAGGAACGGAGAGCAGTTCTTC. It is translated as CASGRGRNGEQFF.